One sample yielded the 22 T cell receptor beta chains listed below, sequenced in a study of cytomegalovirus exposure and HLA in healthy donors. PCR involved 60 Vbeta and 13 Jbeta primers. Sequencing was performed with immunoSEQ multiplex PCR; in TCRdb, only in-frame clones are kept and a portion is missing. The sample shows 130,000 to 150,000 clones, around 85% of them seen only once. The sample comprised PBMCs. These receptors originate from a woman aged 50 to 60 in good health and CMV-seropositive.

The V call is TRBV19, the J call TRBJ2-1, with TRBD1 matching 8 bases. This CDR3 spans 16 amino acids. CDR1 and CDR2 (germline): LNHDA, SQIVND (reference sequence). The junction had 6 bases not matched to a gene; V was cut back by 3 bases and J by 2 bases. In DNA, the CDR3 is TGTGCCAGTAGTATTTATGAGACAGGGGCCTACAATGAGCAGTTCTTC. Its translation is CASSIYETGAYNEQFF.

The rearrangement links TRBV7-8 to TRBJ2-2; 9 bases map to TRBD1. The CDR3 is 17 amino acids. V trimming: 2 bases; J trimming: 4 bases; junction bases outside the gene matches: 8. CDR1 and CDR2 from the germline V gene are SGHVS and FQNEAQ. CDR3 sequence: CASSLYGQGSFTGELFF. DNA for the CDR3: TGTGCCAGCAGCTTATACGGACAGGGGTCATTCACCGGGGAGCTGTTTTTT.

This sequence joins TRBV29-1 and TRBJ2-3; 9 bases are a match to TRBD2. The V gene end was trimmed by 1 base and the J gene end by 3 bases; junction bases not matched to a gene: 2. CDR1 is SQVTM and CDR2 is ANQGSEA in the germline V gene. The CDR3 spans 14 residues. The CDR3 is CSVEAAGGTDTQYF. The CDR3 bases are TGCAGCGTTGAAGCGGCGGGGGGGACAGATACGCAGTATTTT.

The V call is TRBV4-2, the J call TRBJ2-2; D uncertain. The CDR3 contains 15 residues. The V end lost 1 base, the J end lost 0 bases, and 6 bases lay between the germline ends. CDR1 is LGHNA and CDR2 is YNFKEQ in the germline V gene. The CDR3 DNA is TGTGCCAGCAGCCAAGCAGGAACGAACACCGGGGAGCTGTTTTTT. Translating it yields CASSQAGTNTGELFF.

This clone occurred a few times. The chain couples TRBV5-1 to TRBJ2-7, with D uncertain. Deletions cut 0 bases from V and 5 bases from J, with 12 bases between. Germline V gene data show CDR1 as SGHRS and CDR2 as YFSETQ. CDR3 size: 14 residues. CDR3 sequence: CASSLAPGSDEQYF. CDR3 in DNA: TGCGCCAGCAGCTTGGCCCCAGGATCCGACGAGCAGTACTTC.

This clone was recorded a few times. The V and J genes are TRBV19 and TRBJ2-1; 8 bases map to TRBD2. After removal of 0 bases from V and 2 bases from J, the junction contained 3 bases not matched to a gene. Germline CDR1 reads LNHDA; CDR2 reads SQIVND (reference sequence). This CDR3 region has 16 residues. The CDR3 nucleotides read TGTGCCAGTAGTATAGAAGGCGGGGGGCCCTACAATGAGCAGTTCTTC. This codes for CASSIEGGGPYNEQFF.

The chain has TRBV27 and TRBJ1-1; 7 nucleotides match TRBD1. The ends lost 6 bases at V and 8 bases at J; junction bases unmatched: 18. Germline V gene lookup returns CDR1 MNHEY and CDR2 SMNVEV (reference sequence). CDR3 size: 16 residues. CDR3 sequence (DNA): TGTGCCAGCAGATCGGACAGGCGGGCAGGGTTTGAGGAAGCTTTCTTT. Translated, it gives CASRSDRRAGFEEAFF.

This chain connects TRBV28 to TRBJ1-4, with D perhaps TRBD1 (5 bases). The CDR3 is 16 amino acids. CDR1 and CDR2 (germline): MDHEN, SYDVKM. V dropped 6 bases and J dropped 0 bases, with 14 bases sitting between them. The CDR3 here is CASRPRGTATNEKLFF. CDR3 nucleotide sequence: TGTGCCAGCAGGCCCCGGGGGACCGCAACTAATGAAAAACTGTTTTTT.

V and J are TRBV27 and TRBJ1-2; 9 nucleotides match TRBD1. This CDR3 has 14 residues. Germline trimming cut 6 bases from V and 2 bases from J; bases unmatched to any gene: 4. Germline V gene sequence: CDR1 MNHEY, CDR2 SMNVEV (reference sequence). The CDR3 coding sequence is TGTGCCAGCAGGCGGACAGGGGCCAACTATGGCTACACCTTC. Protein product: CASRRTGANYGYTF.

The chain uses TRBV27 and TRBJ1-5; D is uncertain. Trimming took 4 bases from V and 3 from J, leaving 10 bases between them. The CDR3 covers 14 residues. In germline, CDR1 is MNHEY, CDR2 SMNVEV (reference sequence). In DNA, the CDR3 is TGTGCCAGCAGTTCCGGACTCCTCAATCAGCCCCAGCATTTT. Amino acid sequence: CASSSGLLNQPQHF.

This rearrangement joins TRBV5-1 to TRBJ2-5; 9 positions agree with TRBD1. Germline V lookup: CDR1 SGHRS, CDR2 YFSETQ. The J segment lost 5 bases and the V segment lost 4 bases, leaving 9 bases of the junction unmatched. This CDR3 region has 15 residues. CDR3 region: CASSVDGTGLETQYF. The CDR3, as DNA: TGCGCCAGCAGCGTGGACGGGACAGGGTTGGAGACCCAGTACTTC. Looking up the rest from reference TRBV5-1 and TRBJ2-5 gives the full variable domain: KAGVTQTPRYLIKTRGQQVTLSCSPISGHRSVSWYQQTPGQGLQFLFEYFSETQRNKGNFPGRFSGRQFSNSRSEMNVSTLELGDSALYLCASSVDGTGLETQYFGPGTRLLVL.

V is TRBV11-2 and J is TRBJ2-5; possible D gene TRBD2, 5 bases. V shed 0 bases and J shed 5 bases, with 13 bases lying between them. Germline V gene sequence: CDR1 SGHAT, CDR2 FQNNGV. The CDR3 sequence is 15 residues long. Here the CDR3 DNA reads TGTGCCAGCAGCTTAGAGCGGACTTACCTGGAGACCCAGTACTTC. It specifies CASSLERTYLETQYF.

The gene calls are TRBV9 and TRBJ1-2; 10 positions agree with TRBD1. Germline CDR1 SGDLS, CDR2 YYNGEE. Germline trimming cut 4 bases from V and 8 bases from J; bases unmatched to any gene: 11. The CDR3 extends over 15 amino acids. The CDR3 DNA reads as TGTGCCAGCAGCCCACGGACAGGGGGGCTGGGGGGCTACACCTTC. It encodes CASSPRTGGLGGYTF.

J is TRBJ2-5 and V is TRBV5-1; D gene unclear. The CDR3 consists of 14 residues. The V and J ends lost 0 bases and 1 base respectively, with 7 bases between them. Looked up from germline, CDR1 is SGHRS and CDR2 is YFSETQ. CDR3 sequence reads: CASSLGRFQETQYF. The CDR3 DNA is TGCGCCAGCAGCTTGGGGCGGTTCCAAGAGACCCAGTACTTC.

CDR3 loop: CASSIGEQGTNQPQHF. In nucleotides, the CDR3 is TGTGCCAGTAGTATAGGGGAACAGGGCACCAATCAGCCCCAGCATTTT. This chain connects TRBV19 to TRBJ1-5; the D gene is possibly TRBD1 (6 bases). The V end was cut by 1 base, the J end by 3 bases, with 13 bases between. CDR3 length: 16 residues. Germline V gene data show CDR1 as LNHDA and CDR2 as SQIVND (reference sequence).

This clone was picked up a small number of times. This sequence joins TRBV29-1 and TRBJ2-1; TRBD2 matches 9 bases. V shed 8 bases and J 7 bases; nucleotides not matched to a gene: 12. The CDR3 sequence is 14 residues long. Germline CDR1 SQVTM, CDR2 ANQGSEA. CDR3 in DNA: TGCAGCTCGGGTGGGCGGGGGGGAAGGAATGAGCAGTTCTTC. This translates into CSSGGRGGRNEQFF.

This chain links TRBV30 with TRBJ1-1; no firm D call. The germline V gene encodes CDR1 GTSNPN and CDR2 SVGIG (reference sequence). The length of the CDR3 is 13 residues. Trimming took 0 bases from V and 6 from J, leaving 11 bases between them. CDR3 nucleotide sequence: TGTGCCTGGAGTGTACTTGGAGGCTCTGAAGCTTTCTTT. It codes for CAWSVLGGSEAFF.

The chain employs TRBV18 and TRBJ1-2, with 7 bases aligning to TRBD1. The length of the CDR3 is 15 residues. V was clipped by 2 bases and J by 3 bases; unmatched bases: 6. Germline CDR1 reads KGHSH; CDR2 reads LQKENI. The CDR3 DNA reads TGTGCCAGCTCACCAGATGAGGGGGCCTACTATGGCTACACCTTC. Translated, it gives CASSPDEGAYYGYTF.

The chain recombines TRBV4-1 with TRBJ1-2, with TRBD1 as a possible D gene (5 bases). Between the trimmed V and J ends, which lost 4 bases and 2 bases, there was a span of 14 bases. Per germline, CDR1 MGHRA and CDR2 YSYEKL. The length of the CDR3 is 15 residues. CDR3 region: CASSRLQGTNYGYTF. CDR3 DNA: TGCGCCAGCAGCCGTCTCCAGGGCACCAACTATGGCTACACCTTC.

This clone was seen only once. The chain has TRBV11-2 and TRBJ2-3; D is possibly TRBD1 (5 bases). The V gene lost 3 bases and the J gene lost 7 bases, with 11 bases spanning the gap. The CDR3 has 13 amino acids. CDR1 is SGHAT, CDR2 FQNNGV, per germline. The CDR3 reads CASSLQQENTQYF. The CDR3 nucleotides read TGTGCCAGCAGCTTGCAACAGGAGAATACGCAGTATTTT. The variable domain in full, completed from reference TRBV11-2 and TRBJ2-3, reads EAGVAQSPRYKIIEKRQSVAFWCNPISGHATLYWYQQILGQGPKLLIQFQNNGVVDDSQLPKDRFSAERLKGVDSTLKIQPAKLEDSAVYLCASSLQQENTQYFGPGTRLTVL.

In its sample, this clone was seen once. The J gene is TRBJ1-5, the V gene TRBV19; tentative D call: TRBD1 (6 bases). V gave up 8 bases and J gave up 2 bases, with 16 bases separating them. The CDR3 has 15 amino acids. Germline-derived CDR1 and CDR2 are LNHDA and SQIVND (reference sequence). The CDR3 coding sequence is TGTGCCAGTGATCTTAGGGGGAGGGGCAATCAGCCCCAGCATTTT. It yields the protein CASDLRGRGNQPQHF. The whole variable domain, filled in from reference TRBV19 and TRBJ1-5, reads DGGITQSPKYLFRKEGQNVTLSCEQNLNHDAMYWYRQDPGQGLRLIYYSQIVNDFQKGDIAEGYSVSREKKESFPLTVTSAQKNPTAFYLCASDLRGRGNQPQHFGDGTRLSIL.

This clone was seen a few times. V usage is TRBV7-2 and J usage is TRBJ1-5; D gene ambiguous. V was shortened by 3 bases and J by 2 bases, with 14 bases between the two germline ends. This CDR3 spans 16 amino acids. Germline lookup yields CDR1 SGHTA and CDR2 FQGNSA. CDR3 in DNA: TGTGCCAGCAGCTTCGGGGTCCCGGAGGGCAATCAGCCCCAGCATTTT. Encoded protein: CASSFGVPEGNQPQHF.